This paragraph covers one T cell receptor (beta chain) sequence. Its antigen remains unidentified. The data belong to a study of OX40 agonist ivuxolimab in advanced cancers. As for the study in general: Dosing consisted of intravenous ivuxolimab at 0.01 to 10 mg/kg every 2 weeks. Two cutaneous melanoma patients and one hepatocellular carcinoma patient, three in all, had partial responses.

Assay used: immunoSEQ multiplex PCR; TCRdb lists only in-frame clones, some missing. Among around 80,000 clones listed, approximately 86% were seen once. Findings and caveats of the study: Among the nonresponders, some also had low normalized T-cell clonal expansion.

The V segment lost 5 bases and the J segment 7 bases; nucleotides outside the gene matches: 10. This CDR3 has 16 residues. Germline V lookup: CDR1 KGHSH, CDR2 LQKENI. The clonotype comes from an adult with an advanced solid tumor such as melanoma, head and neck, liver or kidney cancer. The J gene is TRBJ1-6, the V gene TRBV18, with TRBD1 identical over 8 bases. Specimen: CD4+ or CD8+ T cells sorted from blood, collected in a trial of the OX40 agonist ivuxolimab. Here the CDR3 reads CASSTLQTGENSPLHF. CDR3 DNA sequence: TGTGCCAGCTCAACACTTCAGACAGGGGAAAATTCACCCCTCCACTTT.